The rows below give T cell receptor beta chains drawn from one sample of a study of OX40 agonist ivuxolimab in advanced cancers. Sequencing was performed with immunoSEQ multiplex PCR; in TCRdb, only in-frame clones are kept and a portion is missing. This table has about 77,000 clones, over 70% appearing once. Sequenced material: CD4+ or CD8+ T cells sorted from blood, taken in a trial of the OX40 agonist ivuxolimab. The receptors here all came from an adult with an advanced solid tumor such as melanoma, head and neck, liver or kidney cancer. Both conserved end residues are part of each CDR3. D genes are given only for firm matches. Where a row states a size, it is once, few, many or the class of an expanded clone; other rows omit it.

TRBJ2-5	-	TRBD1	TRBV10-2	TGCGCCAGCAGGAAGACAGGGCTCCAAGAGACCCAGTACTTC	CASRKTGLQETQYF
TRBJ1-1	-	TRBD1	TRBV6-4	TGTGCCAGCAGTGCCACCACAGGGGGCAACGTGGAAGCTTTCTTT	CASSATTGGNVEAFF
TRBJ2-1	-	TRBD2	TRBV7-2	TGTGCCAGCAGCTTAGCGCCAGCGGGAGGTCGGAGGAATGAGCAGTTCTTC	CASSLAPAGGRRNEQFF
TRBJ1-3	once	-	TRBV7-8	TGTGCCAGCAGCAAGGAAGGGCTCTCTGGAAACACCATATATTTT	CASSKEGLSGNTIYF
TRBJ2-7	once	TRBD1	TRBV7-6	TGTGCCAGCAGCCGACAGGGGGCACCTCCCAGCTCCTACGAGCAGTACTTC	CASSRQGAPPSSYEQYF
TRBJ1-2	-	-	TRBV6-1	TGTGCCAGCGCTACAGCGAGGAGTATTAACTATGGCTACACCTTC	CASATARSINYGYTF
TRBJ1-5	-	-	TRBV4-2	TGTGCCAGCAGCCAACTGTCAGGGGATCAGCCCCAGCATTTT	CASSQLSGDQPQHF
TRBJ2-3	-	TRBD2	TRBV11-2	TGTGCCAGCTGCGTAGCGGGAGCAGATACGCAGTATTTT	CASCVAGADTQYF
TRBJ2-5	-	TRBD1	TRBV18	TGTGCCAGCTCGGATCCGGGGACAGCCCAAGAGACCCAGTACTTC	CASSDPGTAQETQYF
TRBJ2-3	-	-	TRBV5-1	TGCGCCAGCAGCTCGTTAGCGGTAACAGATACGCAGTATTTT	CASSSLAVTDTQYF
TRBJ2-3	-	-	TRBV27	TGTGCCAGCAGTTTAGTTGCGGATCCCACGAATACGCAGTATTTT	CASSLVADPTNTQYF
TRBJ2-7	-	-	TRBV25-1	TGTGCCAGCAGTGAATTCGACGAGCAGTACTTC	CASSEFDEQYF
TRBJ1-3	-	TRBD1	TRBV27	TGTGCCAGCAGCTTACAGGGGAGAACTGGAAACACCATATATTTT	CASSLQGRTGNTIYF
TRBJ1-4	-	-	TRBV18	TGTGCCAGCTCACCCACTTCCGCTGCAACTAATGAAAAACTGTTTTTT	CASSPTSAATNEKLFF
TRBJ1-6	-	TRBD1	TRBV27	TGTGCCAGCAGTAACCCTTCCGGGACAGGGGGCAATTCACCCCTCCACTTT	CASSNPSGTGGNSPLHF
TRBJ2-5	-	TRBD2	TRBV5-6	TGTGCCAGCAGCGGCAACCGGGAGGTCTGGGAGACCCAGTACTTC	CASSGNREVWETQYF
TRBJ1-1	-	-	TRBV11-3	TGTGCCAGCGGCCCCGGGAGTGCTGAAGCTTTCTTT	CASGPGSAEAFF
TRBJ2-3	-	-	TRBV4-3	TGCGCCAGCAGCCAAGATCTTCGGAGCGGAGGCACAGATACGCAGTATTTT	CASSQDLRSGGTDTQYF
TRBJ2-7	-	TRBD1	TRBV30	TGTGCCTGGAGCCTCGGGACAGGGGGCGAGCAGTACTTC	CAWSLGTGGEQYF
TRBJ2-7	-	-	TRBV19	TGTGCCAGTGGGCTTCAGGGGCGAATCTACGAGCAGTACTTC	CASGLQGRIYEQYF
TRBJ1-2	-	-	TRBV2	TGTGCCAGCAGTACTGCTAACTATGGCTACACCTTC	CASSTANYGYTF
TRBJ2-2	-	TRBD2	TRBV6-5	TGTGCCAGCAGAGGGACTAGCCCGAACACCGGGGAGCTGTTTTTT	CASRGTSPNTGELFF
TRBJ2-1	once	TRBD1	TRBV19	TGTGCCAGTATGAAGGACAGGGGGCATAGGAATGAGCAGTTCTTC	CASMKDRGHRNEQFF
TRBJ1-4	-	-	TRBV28	TGTGCCAGCAGTTTTAGGGGGGCTAGGGGTGAAAAACTGTTTTTT	CASSFRGARGEKLFF
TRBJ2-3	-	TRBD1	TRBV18	TGTGCCAGCTCACCCGGACAGGGGGCGGGCTTTGACACGCAGTATTTT	CASSPGQGAGFDTQYF
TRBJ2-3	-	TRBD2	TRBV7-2	TGTGCCAGCAGTACCGGACTAGTTGGGGCAGATACGCAGTATTTT	CASSTGLVGADTQYF
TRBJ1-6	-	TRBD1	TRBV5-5	TGTGCCAGCAGCTTGGGTGGGACAGTCTATTCACCCCTCCACTTT	CASSLGGTVYSPLHF
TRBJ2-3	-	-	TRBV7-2	TGTGCCAGCAGTCCTGACAGTCTCGGCACAGATACGCAGTATTTT	CASSPDSLGTDTQYF
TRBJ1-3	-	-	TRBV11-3	TGTGCCAGCAGCTTCCTGAGCTCTGGAAACACCATATATTTT	CASSFLSSGNTIYF
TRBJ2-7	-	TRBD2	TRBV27	TGTGCCAGCAGGATTCAGGCGGGAGGGCCGGGGGAGCAGTACTTC	CASRIQAGGPGEQYF
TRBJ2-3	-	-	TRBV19	TGTGCCAGCGAGGGGCGGATTGGGGATACGCAGTATTTT	CASEGRIGDTQYF
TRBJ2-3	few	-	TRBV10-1	TGCGCCAGCAGTGAGTCAGCCGTTCAAGGGACGCAGTATTTT	CASSESAVQGTQYF
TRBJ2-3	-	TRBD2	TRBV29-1	TGCAGCGCCGCGACTAGCCTCACAACAGATACGCAGTATTTT	CSAATSLTTDTQYF
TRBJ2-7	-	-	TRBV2	TGTGCCAGCAGCGGGGCCCTCTACGAGCAGTACTTC	CASSGALYEQYF
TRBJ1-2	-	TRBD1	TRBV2	TGTGCCAGCACCGGACAGGCTGACGGTCCTGGCTACACCTTC	CASTGQADGPGYTF
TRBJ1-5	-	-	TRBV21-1	TGTGCCAGCAGCAAAAAGAGGACAGTTGTAAGGCCCCAGCATTTT	CASSKKRTVVRPQHF
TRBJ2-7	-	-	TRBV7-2	TGTGCCAGCAGTTTCGAGAGGGAGCAGTACTTC	CASSFEREQYF
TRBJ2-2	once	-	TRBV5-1	TGCGCCAGCAGCTTGGCCGGGGGCCTCAACACCGGGGAGCTGTTTTTT	CASSLAGGLNTGELFF
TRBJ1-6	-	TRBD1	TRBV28	TGTGCCAGCAGTTTATATAGGGGGGAACAGGGGTTTTCACCCCTCCACTTT	CASSLYRGEQGFSPLHF
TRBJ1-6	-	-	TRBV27	TGTGCCAGCAGTTTATCGTGGGGAAGCGGCTCACCCCTCCACTTT	CASSLSWGSGSPLHF
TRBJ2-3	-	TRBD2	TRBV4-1	TGCGCCAGCAGCCCTTTAGCGGGGAGCACAGATACGCAGTATTTT	CASSPLAGSTDTQYF
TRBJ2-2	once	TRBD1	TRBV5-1	TGCGCCAGCAGCCGCCGGGACAGGGCCACCGGGGAGCTGTTTTTT	CASSRRDRATGELFF
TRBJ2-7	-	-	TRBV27	TGTGCCAGCAAACGGCGGGACTCCTACGAGCAGTACTTC	CASKRRDSYEQYF
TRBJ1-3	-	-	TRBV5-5	TGTGCCAGCAGCGCTGGACTGTTCTCTGGAAACACCATATATTTT	CASSAGLFSGNTIYF
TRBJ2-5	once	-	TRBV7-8	TGTGCCAGCAGCTTAGTTCTTGGTCTGGAGACCCAGTACTTC	CASSLVLGLETQYF